The 18 T cell receptor beta chains listed next were all sequenced from one sample in a study of cytomegalovirus exposure and HLA in healthy donors. PCR was performed using 60 Vbeta and 13 Jbeta primers. Assay used: immunoSEQ multiplex PCR; TCRdb lists only in-frame clones, some missing. The sample shows some 150,000 clones, 80% to 85% of them seen only once. Sequences were obtained from PBMCs. The receptors come from a woman aged 50 to 65 in good health and CMV-seropositive.

The V and J genes are TRBV6-1 and TRBJ2-7; possibly TRBD1 for D (6 bases). V lost 7 bases and J lost 4, with 17 bases in between. The CDR3 runs to 14 residues. Germline V gene lookup returns CDR1 MNHNS and CDR2 SASEGT. The CDR3 protein is CASITGLWGYEQYF. The CDR3 DNA follows: TGTGCCAGCATCACAGGGCTTTGGGGTTACGAGCAGTACTTC.

V and J are TRBV5-4 and TRBJ2-5; D not resolved. Judging by the DNA end, TRBJ2-7 fits better; the J call may be wrong. This CDR3 region has 13 residues. Germline CDR1 reads SGHNT; CDR2 reads YYREEE (reference sequence). CDR3 DNA: TGTGCCAGCAGCCCCCTCCCCTCCTACGAGCAGTACTTC. It translates to CASSPLPSYEQYF.

V gene TRBV4-3 combines with J gene TRBJ1-2, with D perhaps TRBD1 (6 bases). Trimming stripped 0 bases from V and 4 bases from J, with 15 bases between. The CDR3 contains 16 residues. Germline CDR1 LGHNA, CDR2 YSLEER. CDR3 residues: CASSQEGRGGGYGYTF. The CDR3 DNA reads as TGCGCCAGCAGCCAAGAAGGAAGGGGGGGTGGCTATGGCTACACCTTC.

CDR3 nucleotides: TGTGCCTGGAGTGGGCAGGGAGGGAATAATTCACCCCTCCACTTT. Translated, it gives CAWSGQGGNNSPLHF. This chain connects TRBV30 to TRBJ1-6; TRBD1 might be the D (5 bases). The CDR3 has 15 amino acids. V lost 1 base and J lost 5, with 12 bases in between. Germline V gene data show CDR1 as GTSNPN and CDR2 as SVGIG (reference sequence).

The J gene is TRBJ1-2, the V gene TRBV28; D is perhaps TRBD1 (5 bases). This CDR3 is 13 amino acids long. The V gene's germline CDR1 is MDHEN and CDR2 SYDVKM. CDR3 amino acids: CATESSAGQGYTF. The DNA for the CDR3 is TGTGCTACGGAGTCGTCGGCGGGGCAGGGCTACACCTTC.

The chain uses TRBV6-1 and TRBJ2-7, with 12 bases fitting TRBD1. This CDR3 comprises 16 residues. V was clipped by 4 bases and J by 4 bases; unmatched bases: 8. Germline V gene sequence: CDR1 MNHNS, CDR2 SASEGT. The CDR3 loop reads CASSGPGTGGFYEQYF. The CDR3 nucleotides read TGTGCCAGCAGTGGACCCGGGACAGGGGGCTTTTACGAGCAGTACTTC.

The rearrangement joins TRBV5-6 to TRBJ1-2; D is undetermined. Germline lookup yields CDR1 SGHDT and CDR2 YYEEEE. The CDR3 sequence is 16 residues long. V lost 0 bases and J lost 0, with 12 bases in between. CDR3 coding DNA: TGTGCCAGCAGCTTGGAAGAGGATACCGCTAACTATGGCTACACCTTC. Protein product: CASSLEEDTANYGYTF.

The chain links TRBV15 to TRBJ1-1, with 7 bases matching TRBD1. Losses at the gene ends were 4 bases for V and 4 bases for J; bases not matched to a gene: 9. CDR3 length equals 15 residues. CDR1 is LNHNV, CDR2 YYDKDF, per germline (reference sequence). In DNA, the CDR3 is TGTGCCACCAGCACCCGGGACAGTAGGGGCACTGAAGCTTTCTTT. Residues: CATSTRDSRGTEAFF.

The chain employs TRBV18 and TRBJ1-4; 7 bases line up with TRBD1. The CDR3 sequence is 14 residues long. CDR1 is KGHSH, CDR2 LQKENI, per germline. After removal of 10 bases from V and 2 bases from J, the junction contained 7 bases not matched to a gene. DNA for the CDR3: TGTGCCACCCAGTCGGGACAGACTAATGAAAAACTGTTTTTT. This codes for CATQSGQTNEKLFF.

This chain joins TRBV10-3 and TRBJ1-3, with a possible D match to TRBD1 (6 bases). This CDR3 has 14 residues. Per the germline V gene, CDR1 is ENHRY and CDR2 is SYGVKD. V was shortened by 5 bases and J by 2 bases, with 10 bases between the two germline ends. CDR3 in DNA: TGTGCCATCAGTCAACAGGGCCCTGGAAACACCATATATTTT. It specifies CAISQQGPGNTIYF.

The chain carries TRBV7-8 and TRBJ2-5, with 7 bases aligning to TRBD2. Trimming removed 1 base from V and 2 bases from J; junction bases left unmatched: 7. Germline CDR1 is SGHVS and CDR2 is FQNEAQ. The length of the CDR3 is 16 residues. The DNA of the CDR3 is TGTGCCAGCAGCTTAGGGCAGCGGGGCCTACAAGAGACCCAGTACTTC. Translated, it gives CASSLGQRGLQETQYF.

The chain joins TRBV5-8 to TRBJ2-2; 7 bases map to TRBD1. V lost 3 bases, J lost 7 bases, and 9 bases stayed unmatched. Germline CDR1 and CDR2: SGHTS and YDEGEE. The CDR3 totals 15 residues. This CDR3 is CASSYDRAGIGELFF. The CDR3 bases are TGTGCCAGCAGCTACGACAGGGCCGGGATCGGGGAGCTGTTTTTT.

This clone was observed once. V is TRBV5-1 and J is TRBJ2-1, with D perhaps TRBD1 (5 bases). Per the germline V gene, CDR1 is SGHRS and CDR2 is YFSETQ. The V end was cut by 0 bases, the J end by 6 bases, with 10 bases between. The CDR3 loop spans 14 amino acids. CDR3 DNA: TGCGCCAGCAGCTTGGGACAGCCAGGCAATGAGCAGTTCTTC. As protein: CASSLGQPGNEQFF.

The J gene is TRBJ1-6, the V gene TRBV4-3; D uncertain. Germline V CDR1 and CDR2: LGHNA, YSLEER. V lost 0 bases and J lost 8, with 5 bases in between. The CDR3 is made up of 13 amino acids. CDR3 DNA sequence: TGCGCCAGCAGCCAAGATCTTGATTCACCCCTCCACTTT. Its protein is CASSQDLDSPLHF.

This clone was seen a few times. The rearrangement uses TRBV25-1 and TRBJ2-3, with 11 bases lining up with TRBD2. The length of the CDR3 is 18 residues. J gave up 2 bases and V 0 bases, and 7 bases lay outside the gene matches. Germline loops: CDR1 MGHDK, CDR2 SYGVNS. CDR3 in amino acids: CASSEYAGTSGHTDTQYF. DNA of the CDR3: TGTGCCAGCAGTGAATACGCCGGGACTAGCGGACACACAGATACGCAGTATTTT.

This chain connects TRBV7-2 to TRBJ2-5, with D possibly TRBD1 on 6 matching bases. This CDR3 has 13 amino acids. Trimming removed 3 bases from V and 2 bases from J, with 7 bases in between. Germline CDR1 reads SGHTA; CDR2 reads FQGNSA. The CDR3 DNA reads as TGTGCCAGCAGCTTTGGACAGCAAGAGACCCAGTACTTC. Translation gives CASSFGQQETQYF.

This clone was detected only once. V and J are TRBV10-3 and TRBJ2-5, with a tentative D call TRBD2 (5 bases). Germline CDR1 ENHRY, CDR2 SYGVKD. V was shortened by 3 bases and J by 4 bases, with 12 bases between the two germline ends. The CDR3 totals 14 residues. CDR3 sequence: CAISETGRGETQYF. CDR3 in DNA: TGTGCCATCAGTGAAACGGGCCGGGGAGAGACCCAGTACTTC.

The rearrangement links TRBV6-1 to TRBJ1-3; D ambiguous. This CDR3 has 15 amino acids. Germline values: CDR1 MNHNS, CDR2 SASEGT. V shed 7 bases and J shed 2 bases, with 15 bases lying between them. Here the CDR3 DNA reads TGTGCCAGCACTATCTCGGGGAGGACTGGAAACACCATATATTTT. It encodes CASTISGRTGNTIYF.